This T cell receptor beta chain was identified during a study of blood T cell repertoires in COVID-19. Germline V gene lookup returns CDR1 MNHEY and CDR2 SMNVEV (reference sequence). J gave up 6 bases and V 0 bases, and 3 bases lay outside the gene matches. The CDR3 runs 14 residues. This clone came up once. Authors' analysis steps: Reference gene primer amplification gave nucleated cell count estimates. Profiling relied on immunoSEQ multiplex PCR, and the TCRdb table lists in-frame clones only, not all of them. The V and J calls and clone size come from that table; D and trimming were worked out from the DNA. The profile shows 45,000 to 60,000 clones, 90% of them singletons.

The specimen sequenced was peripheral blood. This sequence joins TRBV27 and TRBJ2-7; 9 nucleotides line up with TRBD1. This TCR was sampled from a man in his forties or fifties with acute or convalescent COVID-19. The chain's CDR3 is CASSLSDRGREQYF. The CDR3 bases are TGTGCCAGCAGTTTATCGGACAGGGGCCGCGAGCAGTACTTC.